What follows are 15 T cell receptor beta chains derived from one specimen sequenced in a study of early T cells in non-severe SARS-CoV-2 infection. TCRdb fed the 5' RACE reads into MiXCR, producing one record per CDR3 protein. This table holds about 66,000 distinct CDR3 sequences, roughly 13% found once. Input material: whole blood. These receptors were collected from an adult who was a healthcare worker with PCR-confirmed SARS-CoV-2 infection or an uninfected control (not recorded which).

This clonotype was seen ten or more times. J is TRBJ2-7 and V is TRBV12-3 or TRBV12-4, with 7 bases identical to TRBD2. CDR3 length: 17 amino acids. Germline trimming cut 7 bases from V and 7 bases from J; bases unmatched to any gene: 22. CDR3 sequence (DNA): TGTGCCAGCACCCTTAAGGGAGCCGGGAGGTCGAGGAGTGAGCAGTACTTC. It specifies CASTLKGAGRSRSEQYF.

This chain links TRBV6-2 or TRBV6-3 with TRBJ2-7; 8 bases agree with TRBD1. The CDR3 length is 13 residues. Germline CDR1 is MNHEY and CDR2 is SVGEGT. V lost 0 bases to trimming and J lost 7 bases; unmatched junction nucleotides: 2. CDR3 DNA: TGTGCCAGCAGTTACTCGAGGACAGGGGAGCAGTACTTC. This encodes CASSYSRTGEQYF.

This clonotype was observed a handful of times. One end of the junction varies from germline; a read error may be responsible. CDR3 DNA: TGTGCCACCAGTGATGCCGGGACTAGCTCCCACAATGAGCAGTTCTTC. Its translation is CATSDAGTSSHNEQFF. The chain uses TRBV24-1 and TRBJ2-1, with 9 bases that match TRBD2. Germline CDR1 and CDR2: KGHDR and SFDVKD. This CDR3 has 16 residues.

The V gene is TRBV29-1, the J gene TRBJ2-6, with D hard to call. Germline V gene lookup returns CDR1 SQVTM and CDR2 ANQGSEA. The CDR3 is made up of 13 amino acids. Trimming stripped 4 bases from V and 0 bases from J, with 4 bases between. CDR3: CSVGRSGANVLTF. CDR3 nucleotides: TGCAGCGTTGGTCGCTCTGGGGCCAACGTCCTGACTTTC.

This clonotype was seen a few times. This sequence joins TRBV29-1 and TRBJ1-1, with D uncertain. Germline V CDR1 and CDR2: SQVTM, ANQGSEA. The CDR3 extends over 12 amino acids. Trimming pared 0 bases from V and 6 bases from J, leaving 8 bases between. The CDR3 DNA follows: TGCAGCGTTGAAGAAGTACGGCCTGAAGCTTTCTTT. Residues: CSVEEVRPEAFF.

This chain links TRBV6-1 with TRBJ1-1; no definite D call. The V end lost 4 bases, the J end lost 4 bases, and 13 bases lay between the germline ends. The CDR3 is 14 amino acids. Germline V gene lookup returns CDR1 MNHNS and CDR2 SASEGT. CDR3 DNA: TGTGCCAGCAGTGGAGAAGCCTGGGGCACTGAAGCTTTCTTT. This encodes CASSGEAWGTEAFF.

There are many counts of this clonotype. The chain couples TRBV27 to TRBJ2-3; maybe TRBD2 (5 bases). The CDR3 is 11 amino acids. Germline V CDR1 and CDR2: MNHEY, SMNVEV (reference sequence). V lost 5 bases to trimming and J lost 9 bases, with 9 bases between them. The CDR3 nucleotides are TGTGCCAGCAGTCTAGCTGGGACGCAGTATTTT. This translates into CASSLAGTQYF.

DNA for the CDR3: TGCAGCGTTACGACACCTTCCTATGGCTACACCTTC. Translated, it gives CSVTTPSYGYTF. This chain links TRBV29-1 with TRBJ1-2; the D is unclear. Trimming removed 5 bases at V and 4 bases at J, with 11 bases between. The CDR3 has 12 amino acids. The germline gives CDR1 SQVTM, CDR2 ANQGSEA.

This clonotype was seen more than once but under ten times. V and J are TRBV6-2 or TRBV6-3 and TRBJ1-5, with 9 positions matching TRBD1. V lost 5 bases to trimming and J lost 3 bases; unmatched junction nucleotides: 5. CDR1 and CDR2 (germline): MNHEY, SVGEGT. CDR3 length: 15 amino acids. The CDR3 bases are TGTGCCAGCAGTCCAGGACAGGGGCCCAATCAGCCCCAGCATTTT. Its translation is CASSPGQGPNQPQHF.

This clonotype was detected many times. The chain links TRBV4-3 to TRBJ2-3, with a tentative D call TRBD2 (5 bases). Germline V gene sequence: CDR1 LGHNA, CDR2 YSLEER. This CDR3 has 15 amino acids. V was shortened by 4 bases and J by 6 bases, with 17 bases between the two germline ends. CDR3 DNA sequence: TGCGCCAGCAGCCTAATAGACGGGGTATCGGATACGCAGTATTTT. Its translation is CASSLIDGVSDTQYF.

This clonotype was detected only a few times. The genes are TRBV6-5 and TRBJ2-7; 10 bases match TRBD1. CDR3 size: 16 residues. After removal of 6 bases from V and 4 bases from J, the junction contained 12 bases not matched to a gene. The germline CDR1 and CDR2 sequences are MNHEY and SVGAGI. CDR3 protein: CASSPGRGQGTYEQYF. The DNA of the CDR3 is TGTGCCAGCAGCCCAGGCAGGGGACAGGGGACGTACGAGCAGTACTTC.

This rearrangement joins TRBV3-1 to TRBJ2-1, with 8 bases lining up with TRBD2. The CDR3 has 15 residues. J lost 8 bases, V lost 1 base, and 7 bases had no gene match. The germline V gene encodes CDR1 LGHDT and CDR2 YNNKEL (reference sequence). CDR3 sequence reads: CASSQAGLANHEQFF. CDR3 coding DNA: TGTGCCAGCAGCCAAGCCGGACTAGCAAACCATGAGCAGTTCTTC.

The sample holds a few counts of this clonotype. The genes are TRBV7-2 and TRBJ2-7, with 16 bases lining up with TRBD2. This CDR3 region has 18 residues. The germline V gene has CDR1 SGHTA and CDR2 FQGNSA. V was clipped by 5 bases and J by 1 base; unmatched bases: 8. In DNA, the CDR3 is TGTGCCAGCAGCCTCGGGACTAGCGGGAGGGCCCTTTCCTACGAGCAGTACTTC. Translation: CASSLGTSGRALSYEQYF. Based on the CDR3 plus reference TRBV7-2 and TRBJ2-7, the full variable domain is GAGVSQSPSNKVTEKGKDVELRCDPISGHTALYWYRQSLGQGLEFLIYFQGNSAPDKSGLPSDRFSAERTGGSVSTLTIQRTQQEDSAVYLCASSLGTSGRALSYEQYFGPGTRLTVT.

The V and J genes are TRBV29-1 and TRBJ2-2; 9 bases line up with TRBD1. The CDR3 is 12 residues long. The germline V gene has CDR1 SQVTM and CDR2 ANQGSEA. The V gene end was trimmed by 7 bases and the J gene end by 6 bases; junction bases not matched to a gene: 3. The CDR3 spells CSAGQGPGELFF. CDR3 nucleotide sequence: TGCAGCGCCGGACAGGGGCCCGGGGAGCTGTTTTTT.

In regard to this clonotype: One end of the junction does not line up with germline, which may come from a read error. The chain has TRBV7-3 and TRBJ2-7; D perhaps matches TRBD2 (5 bases). The CDR3 is made up of 15 amino acids. Germline values: CDR1 SGHTA, CDR2 FQGTGA. The CDR3 is CASSLTAQDSHPKYF. CDR3 DNA sequence: TGTGCCAGCAGTTTAACAGCGCAGGACTCCCATCCTAAGTACTTC.